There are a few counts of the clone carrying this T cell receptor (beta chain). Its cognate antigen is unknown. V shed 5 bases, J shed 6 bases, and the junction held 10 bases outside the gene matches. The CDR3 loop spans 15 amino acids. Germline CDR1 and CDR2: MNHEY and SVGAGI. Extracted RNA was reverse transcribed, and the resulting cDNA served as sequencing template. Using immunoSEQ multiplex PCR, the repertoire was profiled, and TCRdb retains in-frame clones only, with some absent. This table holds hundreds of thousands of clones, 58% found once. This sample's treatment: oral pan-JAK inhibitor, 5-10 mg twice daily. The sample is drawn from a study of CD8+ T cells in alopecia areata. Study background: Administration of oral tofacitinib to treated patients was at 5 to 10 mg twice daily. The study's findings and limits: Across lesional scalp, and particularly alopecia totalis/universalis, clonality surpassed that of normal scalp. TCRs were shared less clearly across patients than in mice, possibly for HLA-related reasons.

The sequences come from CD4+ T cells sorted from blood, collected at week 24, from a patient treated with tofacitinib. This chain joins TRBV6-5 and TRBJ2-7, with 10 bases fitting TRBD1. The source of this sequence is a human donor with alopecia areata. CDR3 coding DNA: TGTGCCAGCAGTCGTACCGGGACAGGGGTGGGCGAGCAGTACTTC. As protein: CASSRTGTGVGEQYF.